This T cell receptor beta chain was obtained from a study of response to subunit inactivated influenza vaccine. Germline CDR1 reads LGHNA; CDR2 reads YSLEER. V was clipped by 2 bases and J by 5 bases, with 18 bases between them. The CDR3 is made up of 17 amino acids. TCRdb ran MiXCR on the RT-PCR reads and lists one entry per CDR3 protein. The sample lists some 800,000 distinct CDR3 sequences, approximately 22% seen once, with 10% in the top ten. The sequence was obtained from a man aged 50-59 years who received an inactivated influenza vaccine. The chain links TRBV4-3 to TRBJ2-2; D may be TRBD1 or TRBD2 (6 bases each). Sequenced here: PBMCs from blood, sampled around 5 days after vaccination. The CDR3 DNA follows: TGCGCCAGCAGCCAACATTACGGGGGCTTTCGAACCGGGGAGCTGTTTTTT. It codes for CASSQHYGGFRTGELFF.